This TCR beta chain was sequenced during a study of T cells in Graves' hyperthyroidism and ophthalmopathy. Notes on the study in general: Blood samples included most of the expanded thyroid clonotypes exceeding 0.001.

Graves' hyperthyroidism was deemed stable absent ophthalmopathy progression within 18 months. Thyroid ultrasound and orbital computed tomography, with clinical symptoms and serum thyroxine and TRAb, informed diagnoses. It was RNA transcripts that yielded the amplified TCR beta CDR3 regions. Using the HTBI primer set, a first-round RT-PCR was run on the TCR CDR3. TCRdb independently ran MiXCR on the multiplex PCR reads; one entry per CDR3 protein. This table has about 98,000 distinct CDR3 sequences, 40% appearing once. The sample holds many counts of this clonotype. Its antigen is not known. The TCR originated in a woman in her twenties or thirties with Graves' hyperthyroidism. The sequenced sample consisted of peripheral blood or thyroid tissue (not recorded which).

CDR3 nucleotides: TGTGCCAGCAGTTTTCCGAATTCACCCCTCCACTTT. Protein product: CASSFPNSPLHF. J is TRBJ1-6 and V is TRBV27; D gene unclear. The CDR3 runs to 12 residues. Germline V gene sequence: CDR1 MNHEY, CDR2 SMNVEV (reference sequence). The germline V and J ends were trimmed by 3 bases and 7 bases, with 4 bases remaining between them.